The 5 T cell receptor beta chains given below trace back to one sample, sequenced in a study of cytomegalovirus exposure and HLA in healthy donors. This table comes from immunoSEQ multiplex PCR, and its TCRdb copy is limited to in-frame clones, with some not included. The repertoire holds 200,000 to 300,000 clones, with 90% as singletons. The sequenced sample was PBMCs. The receptors stem from a woman aged 25 to 39 in good health and CMV-seronegative.

The V gene is TRBV28, the J gene TRBJ2-1, with D tentatively TRBD2 (6 bases). Germline-derived CDR1 and CDR2 are MDHEN and SYDVKM. The CDR3 loop spans 15 amino acids. Trimming cost V 2 bases and J 1 base, with 9 bases left between them. DNA for the CDR3: TGTGCCAGCAGTTTAAGTCTAGCGTCCTACAATGAGCAGTTCTTC. This sequence encodes CASSLSLASYNEQFF.

J is TRBJ2-1 and V is TRBV6-4; TRBD2 matches at 8 bases. CDR1 and CDR2 (germline): MRHNA, SNTAGT. After removal of 0 bases from V and 8 bases from J, the junction contained 9 bases not matched to a gene. The CDR3 is 16 residues long. CDR3 nucleotides: TGTGCCAGCAGTGACTCGATACGGGAGGGCCCTCATGAGCAGTTCTTC. Translated: CASSDSIREGPHEQFF.

The chain employs TRBV28 and TRBJ2-1, with D uncertain. The CDR3 runs 14 residues. Trimming shortened V by 5 bases and J by 0 bases, and 8 bases separated the two germline ends. Germline CDR1 MDHEN, CDR2 SYDVKM. Here the CDR3 DNA reads TGTGCCAGCAGTCCGGTACACTCCTACAATGAGCAGTTCTTC. Amino acids: CASSPVHSYNEQFF.

The J gene is TRBJ2-2, the V gene TRBV6-4, with a possible D match to TRBD2 (6 bases). V shed 9 bases and J shed 3 bases, with 14 bases lying between them. CDR3 length equals 14 residues. Germline CDR1 MRHNA, CDR2 SNTAGT. CDR3 DNA sequence: TGTGCCAGTTCTAGCGAGGTTGACACCGGGGAGCTGTTTTTT. It specifies CASSSEVDTGELFF.

This chain links TRBV7-2 with TRBJ2-3; D remains unclear. Trimming pared 6 bases from V and 4 bases from J, leaving 11 bases between. The CDR3 is 13 residues long. CDR1 is SGHTA, CDR2 FQGNSA, per germline. For the CDR3, the DNA is TGTGCCAGCAGTTCCCTAAGTCCAGATACGCAGTATTTT. Encoded protein: CASSSLSPDTQYF. Full variable domain (remainder filled in from reference TRBV7-2 and TRBJ2-3): GAGVSQSPSNKVTEKGKDVELRCDPISGHTALYWYRQSLGQGLEFLIYFQGNSAPDKSGLPSDRFSAERTGGSVSTLTIQRTQQEDSAVYLCASSSLSPDTQYFGPGTRLTVL.